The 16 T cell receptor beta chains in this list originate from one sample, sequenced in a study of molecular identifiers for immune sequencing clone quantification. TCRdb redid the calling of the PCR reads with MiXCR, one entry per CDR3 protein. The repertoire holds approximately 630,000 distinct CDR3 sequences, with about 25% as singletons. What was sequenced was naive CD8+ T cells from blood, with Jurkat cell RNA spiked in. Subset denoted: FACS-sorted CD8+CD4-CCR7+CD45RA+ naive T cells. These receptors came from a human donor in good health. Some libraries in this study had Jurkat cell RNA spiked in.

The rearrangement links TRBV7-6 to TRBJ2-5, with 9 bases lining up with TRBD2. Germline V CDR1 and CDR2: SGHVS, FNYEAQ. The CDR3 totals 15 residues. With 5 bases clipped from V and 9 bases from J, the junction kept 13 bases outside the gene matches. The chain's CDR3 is CASSLFPRGGEPQYF. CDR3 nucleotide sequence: TGTGCCAGCAGCCTATTCCCGCGCGGGGGGGAGCCCCAGTACTTC.

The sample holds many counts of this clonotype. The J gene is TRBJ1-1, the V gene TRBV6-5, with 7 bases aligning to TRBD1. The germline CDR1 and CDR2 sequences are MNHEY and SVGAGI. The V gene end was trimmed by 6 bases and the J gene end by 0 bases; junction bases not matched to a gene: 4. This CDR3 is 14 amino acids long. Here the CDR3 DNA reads TGTGCCAGCAGCCGACAGGGAATGAACACTGAAGCTTTCTTT. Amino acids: CASSRQGMNTEAFF.

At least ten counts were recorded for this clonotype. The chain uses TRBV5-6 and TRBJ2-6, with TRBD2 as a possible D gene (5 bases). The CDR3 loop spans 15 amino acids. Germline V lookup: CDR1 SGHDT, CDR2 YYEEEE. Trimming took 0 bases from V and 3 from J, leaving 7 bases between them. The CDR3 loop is CASSLAGGGANVLTF. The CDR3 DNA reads TGTGCCAGCAGCTTGGCAGGAGGTGGGGCCAACGTCCTGACTTTC.

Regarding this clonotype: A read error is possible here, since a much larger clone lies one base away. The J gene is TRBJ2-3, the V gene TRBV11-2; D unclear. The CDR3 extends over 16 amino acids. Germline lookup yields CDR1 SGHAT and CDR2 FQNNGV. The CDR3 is CASSLGVERSTDTQCF. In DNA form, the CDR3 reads TGTGCCAGCAGCTTAGGGGTAGAGCGAAGCACAGATACGCAGTGTTTT.

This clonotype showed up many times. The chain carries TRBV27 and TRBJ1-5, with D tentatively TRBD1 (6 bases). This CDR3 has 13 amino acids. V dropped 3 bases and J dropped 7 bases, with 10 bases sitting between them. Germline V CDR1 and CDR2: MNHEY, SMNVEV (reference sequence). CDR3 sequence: CASSFGGAQPQHF. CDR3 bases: TGTGCCAGCAGTTTCGGGGGGGCCCAGCCCCAGCATTTT.

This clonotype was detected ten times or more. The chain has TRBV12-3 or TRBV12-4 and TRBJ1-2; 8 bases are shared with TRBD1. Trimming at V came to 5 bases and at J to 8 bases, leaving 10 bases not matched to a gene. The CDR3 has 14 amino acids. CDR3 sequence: CASSTTGADQGYTF. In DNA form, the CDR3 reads TGTGCCAGCAGTACGACAGGGGCAGATCAAGGCTACACCTTC.

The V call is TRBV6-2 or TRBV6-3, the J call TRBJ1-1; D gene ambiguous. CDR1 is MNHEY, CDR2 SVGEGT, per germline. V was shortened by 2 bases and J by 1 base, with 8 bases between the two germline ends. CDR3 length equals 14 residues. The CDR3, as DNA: TGTGCCAGCAGTTACGTCGACAAGAACACTGAAGCTTTCTTT. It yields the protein CASSYVDKNTEAFF.

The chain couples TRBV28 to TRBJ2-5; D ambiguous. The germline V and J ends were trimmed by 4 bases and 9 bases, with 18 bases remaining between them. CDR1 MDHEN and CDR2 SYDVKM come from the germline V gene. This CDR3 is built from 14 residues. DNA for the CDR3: TGTGCCAGCAGTTCCCCGTGGGCGGCCGCGCCCCAGTACTTC. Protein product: CASSSPWAAAPQYF.

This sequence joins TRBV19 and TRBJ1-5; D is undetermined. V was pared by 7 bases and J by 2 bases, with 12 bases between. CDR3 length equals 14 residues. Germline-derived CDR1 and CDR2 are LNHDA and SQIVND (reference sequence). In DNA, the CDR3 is TGTGCCAGTACCCCGTTCTTGGGCAATCAGCCCCAGCATTTT. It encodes CASTPFLGNQPQHF.

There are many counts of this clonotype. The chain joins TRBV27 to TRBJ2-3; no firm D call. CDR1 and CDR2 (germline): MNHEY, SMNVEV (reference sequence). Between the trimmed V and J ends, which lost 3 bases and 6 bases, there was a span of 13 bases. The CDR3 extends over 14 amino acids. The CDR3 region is CASSFRSSVDTQYF. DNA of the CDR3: TGTGCCAGCAGTTTCCGGTCTAGTGTGGATACGCAGTATTTT.

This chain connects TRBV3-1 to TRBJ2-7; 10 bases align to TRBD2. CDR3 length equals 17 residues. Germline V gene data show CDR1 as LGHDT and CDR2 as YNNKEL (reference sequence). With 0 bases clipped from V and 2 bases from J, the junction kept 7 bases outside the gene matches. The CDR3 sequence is CASSQDRVAGGPYEQYF. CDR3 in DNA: TGTGCCAGCAGCCAAGATCGAGTAGCGGGAGGCCCCTACGAGCAGTACTTC.

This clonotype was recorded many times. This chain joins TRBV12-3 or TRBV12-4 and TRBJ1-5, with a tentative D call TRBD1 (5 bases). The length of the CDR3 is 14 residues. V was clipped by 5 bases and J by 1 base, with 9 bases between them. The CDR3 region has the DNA TGTGCCAGCAGTGGACAATTGAGCAATCAGCCCCAGCATTTT. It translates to CASSGQLSNQPQHF.

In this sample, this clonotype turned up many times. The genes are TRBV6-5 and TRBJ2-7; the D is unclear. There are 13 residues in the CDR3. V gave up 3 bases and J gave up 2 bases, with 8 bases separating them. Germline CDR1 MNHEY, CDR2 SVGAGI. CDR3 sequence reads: CASSYKSTYEQYF. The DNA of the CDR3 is TGTGCCAGCAGTTATAAGTCTACCTACGAGCAGTACTTC.

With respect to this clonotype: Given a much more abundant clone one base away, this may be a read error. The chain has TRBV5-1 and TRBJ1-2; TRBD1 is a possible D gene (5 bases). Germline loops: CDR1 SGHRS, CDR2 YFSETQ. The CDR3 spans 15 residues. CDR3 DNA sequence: TGCGCCAGCAGCTTGGGACAGCTAAACCCCTATGGCTACGCCTTC. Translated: CASSLGQLNPYGYAF.

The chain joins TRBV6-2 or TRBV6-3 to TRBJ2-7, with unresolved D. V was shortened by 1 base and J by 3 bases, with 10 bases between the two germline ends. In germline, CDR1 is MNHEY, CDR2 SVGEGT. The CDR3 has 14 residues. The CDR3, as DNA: TGTGCCAGCAGTTACTGGGGTTTTAGCTACGAGCAGTACTTC. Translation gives CASSYWGFSYEQYF.

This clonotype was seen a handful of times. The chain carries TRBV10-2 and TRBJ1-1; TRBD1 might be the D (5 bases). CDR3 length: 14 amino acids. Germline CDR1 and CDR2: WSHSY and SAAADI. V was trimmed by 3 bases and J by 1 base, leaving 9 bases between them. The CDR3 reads CASSEDGTNTEAFF. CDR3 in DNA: TGCGCCAGCAGTGAAGACGGGACGAACACTGAAGCTTTCTTT.